The 13 T cell receptor beta chains in this list originate from one sample, sequenced in a study of shared clonotypes between healthy human individuals. Sequencing was performed with immunoSEQ multiplex PCR; in TCRdb, only in-frame clones are kept and a portion is missing. The sample has 2 million to 2.5 million clones, 90% to 96% seen once; the top ten hold 0.1% to 0.15%. The specimen was naive CD4+ T cells sorted from blood. This sample's subset: CD45RA+ positively selected. The receptors were sampled from a man younger than 30 in good health.

Comment on this clone: Other DNA sequences in this sample translate to the same CDR3. The V gene is TRBV18, the J gene TRBJ1-1, with D maybe TRBD1 (5 bases). Germline values: CDR1 KGHSH, CDR2 LQKENI. Trimming removed 6 bases at V and 0 bases at J, with 8 bases between. This CDR3 region has 13 residues. CDR3 in amino acids: CASSLTVNTEAFF. CDR3 nucleotides: TGTGCCAGCTCGTTGACAGTGAACACTGAAGCTTTCTTT.

As to this clone: In the same sample, other DNA sequences code for this CDR3. The J gene is TRBJ2-1, the V gene TRBV18; D ambiguous. This CDR3 contains 13 residues. The ends were cut back, 6 bases at V and 7 bases at J, with 13 bases in the middle. The V gene's germline CDR1 is KGHSH and CDR2 LQKENI. CDR3 sequence: CASSPSRDNEQFF. CDR3 DNA sequence: TGTGCCAGCTCGCCCTCTAGAGATAATGAGCAGTTCTTC.

Comments on this clone: Other DNA sequences in this sample translate to the same CDR3. The V gene is TRBV5-1, the J gene TRBJ1-1; D gene unclear. Trimming stripped 4 bases from V and 1 base from J, with 8 bases between. The length of the CDR3 is 13 residues. The germline V gene has CDR1 SGHRS and CDR2 YFSETQ. CDR3 bases: TGCGCCAGCAGCACTAGAGAGAACACTGAAGCTTTCTTT. This codes for CASSTRENTEAFF.

The chain links TRBV4-1 to TRBJ1-6; possible D gene TRBD1, 6 bases. CDR3 size: 15 residues. The germline V gene has CDR1 MGHRA and CDR2 YSYEKL. The V end lost 5 bases, the J end lost 6 bases, and 14 bases lay between the germline ends. DNA of the CDR3: TGCGCCAGCAGCGAATACAGGGAGAGTAATTCACCCCTCCACTTT. Its protein is CASSEYRESNSPLHF.

The chain links TRBV9 to TRBJ2-7; no reliable D call. The V gene's germline CDR1 is SGDLS and CDR2 YYNGEE. Trimming pared 7 bases from V and 0 bases from J, leaving 14 bases between. CDR3 length: 14 residues. The DNA for the CDR3 is TGTGCCAGCGGGAAGGGCCTGAGCTCCTACGAGCAGTACTTC. Translating gives CASGKGLSSYEQYF.

V is TRBV5-4 and J is TRBJ1-1; D may be TRBD1 (5 bases). Looked up from germline, CDR1 is SGHNT and CDR2 is YYREEE (reference sequence). V was trimmed by 2 bases and J by 3 bases, leaving 14 bases between them. The CDR3 extends over 15 amino acids. CDR3 sequence: CASSLQFTGDTEAFF. The CDR3 DNA reads as TGTGCCAGCAGCTTACAATTTACGGGGGACACTGAAGCTTTCTTT.

The chain carries TRBV7-9 and TRBJ1-1; no definite D call. This CDR3 is built from 13 residues. CDR1 SEHNR and CDR2 FQNEAQ come from the germline V gene (reference sequence). V lost 3 bases to trimming and J lost 4 bases, with 9 bases between them. CDR3 loop: CASSFSGLTEAFF. The CDR3 region has the DNA TGTGCCAGCAGCTTTTCTGGCCTCACTGAAGCTTTCTTT.

V gene TRBV27 combines with J gene TRBJ1-6; D may be TRBD1 (6 bases). V was cut by 5 bases and J by 3 bases, with 17 bases left in between. The CDR3 has 17 residues. Germline V gene sequence: CDR1 MNHEY, CDR2 SMNVEV (reference sequence). This chain's CDR3 is CASSPPQGRFYNSPLHF. The CDR3 nucleotides are TGTGCCAGCAGTCCTCCACAGGGTCGATTCTATAATTCACCCCTCCACTTT.

The chain links TRBV10-3 to TRBJ1-6; 12 nucleotides line up with TRBD1. V lost 5 bases and J lost 8; bases outside the gene matches: 4. The CDR3 spans 15 residues. Germline V gene lookup returns CDR1 ENHRY and CDR2 SYGVKD. CDR3 residues: CAISQGQGAYSPLHF. The DNA for the CDR3 is TGTGCCATCAGTCAGGGACAGGGGGCATATTCACCCCTCCACTTT.

The rearrangement joins TRBV2 to TRBJ2-7; D ambiguous. Trimming removed 6 bases at V and 2 bases at J, with 8 bases between. The germline V gene encodes CDR1 SNHLY and CDR2 FYNNEI. This CDR3 is built from 12 residues. CDR3 protein: CASRDLTYEQYF. The CDR3 bases are TGTGCCAGCAGAGACCTTACCTACGAGCAGTACTTC.

The chain joins TRBV30 to TRBJ2-3; possible D gene TRBD2, 5 bases. CDR3 length: 15 residues. Per the germline V gene, CDR1 is GTSNPN and CDR2 is SVGIG (reference sequence). Trimming pared 2 bases from V and 2 bases from J, leaving 14 bases between. CDR3 residues: CAWSRGPSFTDTQYF. DNA of the CDR3: TGTGCCTGGAGTCGAGGGCCTTCCTTCACAGATACGCAGTATTTT.

V is TRBV6-9 and J is TRBJ1-5; the match to TRBD1 covers 8 bases. The ends lost 6 bases at V and 0 bases at J; junction bases unmatched: 13. Germline assignment: CDR1 MNHGY and CDR2 SVAAGI. The CDR3 runs 18 residues. CDR3 loop: CASSGTRDRTYSNQPQHF. The CDR3 DNA sequence: TGTGCCAGCAGCGGAACCCGGGACAGGACTTATAGCAATCAGCCCCAGCATTTT.

The V gene is TRBV11-3, the J gene TRBJ1-4, with D tentatively TRBD1 (6 bases). V lost 5 bases and J 10 bases, leaving 17 bases between the germline ends. This CDR3 has 14 amino acids. Germline V gives CDR1 SGHNT, CDR2 YENEEA. This CDR3 is CASSRQGNFGKLFF. CDR3 in DNA: TGTGCCAGCAGCCGTCAGGGGAACTTTGGAAAACTGTTTTTT.